Presented here are 23 T cell receptor beta chains from one specimen sequenced in a study of T cells in Graves' hyperthyroidism and ophthalmopathy. Amplification yielded TCR beta CDR3 regions, with RNA transcripts as the source. Carried out on the TCR CDR3, a first-round RT-PCR used the HTBI primer set. TCRdb used MiXCR to reprocess the multiplex PCR reads, holding one entry per CDR3 protein. The sample holds 650,000 to 700,000 distinct CDR3 sequences, around a sixth seen once. Material for sequencing was blood. The receptors here all came from a middle-aged man with Graves' hyperthyroidism.

Comments on this clonotype: This clone may be a read error of a much larger clone one base away. V is TRBV15 and J is TRBJ1-6; maybe TRBD1 (6 bases). The V end was cut by 5 bases, the J end by 7 bases, with 18 bases between. The CDR3 is 16 amino acids. Germline V gene sequence: CDR1 LNHNV, CDR2 YYDKDF (reference sequence). CDR3 sequence reads: CATSGTGKRVNSPLHF. CDR3 bases: TGTGCCACCAGCGGCACAGGGAAGAGAGTGAATTCACCCCTCCACTTT.

This clonotype was seen many times. This chain joins TRBV20-1 and TRBJ2-1; 7 bases agree with TRBD2. The CDR3 spans 16 residues. The V segment lost 4 bases and the J segment 2 bases; nucleotides outside the gene matches: 11. The V gene's germline CDR1 is DFQATT and CDR2 SNEGSKA (reference sequence). CDR3 nucleotides: TGCAGTGCTAATCCTTATGGGGCGGGAGCCTACAATGAGCAGTTCTTC. Its protein product is CSANPYGAGAYNEQFF.

The rearrangement uses TRBV7-9 and TRBJ2-1, with a weak D call TRBD2 (5 bases). Germline V CDR1 and CDR2: SEHNR, FQNEAQ (reference sequence). V was cut by 5 bases and J by 3 bases, with 14 bases left in between. CDR3 length equals 15 residues. This chain's CDR3 is CASSPRGTSYNEQFF. The CDR3 nucleotides are TGTGCCAGCAGCCCCCGGGGAACCAGCTACAATGAGCAGTTCTTC.

The rearrangement links TRBV6-1 to TRBJ2-5; 7 nucleotides align to TRBD1. Germline V gene lookup returns CDR1 MNHNS and CDR2 SASEGT. The CDR3 consists of 15 residues. The V segment lost 6 bases and the J segment 5 bases; nucleotides outside the gene matches: 12. The CDR3 here is CASRARQGFRETQYF. For the CDR3, the DNA is TGTGCCAGCAGAGCCCGACAGGGTTTCAGGGAGACCCAGTACTTC.

This clonotype was detected many times. The rearrangement links TRBV20-1 to TRBJ2-3; a possible D gene is TRBD2 (5 bases). V was shortened by 2 bases and J by 0 bases, with 12 bases between the two germline ends. CDR3 length equals 15 residues. Germline values: CDR1 DFQATT, CDR2 SNEGSKA (reference sequence). The DNA for the CDR3 is TGCAGTGCTAGACGGGGTTTCGCTAGCACAGATACGCAGTATTTT. The encoded protein is CSARRGFASTDTQYF.

This clonotype has a count of ten or more. The chain joins TRBV27 to TRBJ2-3, with 13 bases fitting TRBD2. Germline V CDR1 and CDR2: MNHEY, SMNVEV (reference sequence). The CDR3 consists of 15 residues. V dropped 6 bases and J dropped 5; count of bases not matched to a gene: 5. The CDR3 DNA reads TGTGCCAGCAGAGGACTAGCGGGAGCCGAAGATACGCAGTATTTT. Its protein product is CASRGLAGAEDTQYF.

This clonotype was observed at least ten times. The genes are TRBV20-1 and TRBJ2-3; tentative D call: TRBD2 (6 bases). Between the trimmed V and J ends, which lost 7 bases and 1 base, there was a span of 9 bases. Germline V CDR1 and CDR2: DFQATT, SNEGSKA (reference sequence). The CDR3 contains 12 residues. The CDR3 sequence: CSVPSGTDTQYF. The CDR3 nucleotides are TGCAGTGTCCCTAGCGGCACAGATACGCAGTATTTT.

This clonotype was detected many times. The rearrangement links TRBV28 to TRBJ2-2; D is ambiguous. Trimming took 2 bases from V and 7 from J, leaving 8 bases between them. Germline-derived CDR1 and CDR2 are MDHEN and SYDVKM. This CDR3 region has 13 residues. The chain's CDR3 is CASSLGLGGELFF. DNA of the CDR3: TGTGCCAGCAGTTTAGGTCTGGGCGGGGAGCTGTTTTTT.

The chain employs TRBV14 and TRBJ2-1; possible D gene TRBD2, 6 bases. CDR3 length equals 19 residues. Per germline, CDR1 SGHDN and CDR2 FVKESK. Between the trimmed V and J ends, which lost 0 bases and 5 bases, there was a span of 23 bases. CDR3 residues: CASSQEKPTFGGINNEQFF. Here the CDR3 DNA reads TGTGCCAGCAGCCAAGAAAAACCGACTTTCGGCGGGATAAACAATGAGCAGTTCTTC.

Many counts were recorded for this clonotype. This chain uses TRBV7-8 with TRBJ2-5; no definite D call. The CDR3 is 13 amino acids. Germline CDR1 and CDR2: SGHVS and FQNEAQ. Trimming left V 6 bases short and J 5 bases short, with 13 bases between. The CDR3 sequence: CASSYLEWETQYF. In DNA form, the CDR3 reads TGTGCCAGCAGTTATTTGGAGTGGGAGACCCAGTACTTC.

This clonotype was seen repeatedly, ten times or more. The rearrangement uses TRBV2 and TRBJ2-3; 8 nucleotides agree with TRBD2. Germline V gene data show CDR1 as SNHLY and CDR2 as FYNNEI. J lost 7 bases, V lost 9 bases, and 12 bases had no gene match. The CDR3 consists of 14 residues. This chain's CDR3 is CARKRGGSGHTQYF. In DNA, the CDR3 is TGTGCCAGAAAACGGGGGGGGAGCGGTCATACGCAGTATTTT.

This clonotype appeared many times. The chain uses TRBV2 and TRBJ1-5; TRBD1 aligns across 9 bases. The CDR3 totals 14 residues. The germline gives CDR1 SNHLY, CDR2 FYNNEI. V dropped 5 bases and J dropped 5; count of bases not matched to a gene: 4. CDR3 region: CASSRDRDDQPQHF. The DNA of the CDR3 is TGTGCCAGCAGTCGGGACAGGGATGATCAGCCCCAGCATTTT.

This clonotype was counted many times. The chain has TRBV12-3 or TRBV12-4 and TRBJ2-5; tentatively, D is TRBD1 (5 bases). The CDR3 contains 14 residues. V lost 3 bases and J 5 bases, leaving 13 bases between the germline ends. CDR3 nucleotides: TGTGCCAGCAGTTTTTCTAGGGGCAGGGAGACCCAGTACTTC. Protein sequence: CASSFSRGRETQYF.

This clonotype was seen repeatedly, ten times or more. V is TRBV27 and J is TRBJ1-2; a weak D match, TRBD1 (5 bases). The germline V and J ends were trimmed by 2 bases and 0 bases, with 16 bases remaining between them. The CDR3 is made up of 17 amino acids. Germline V gene data show CDR1 as MNHEY and CDR2 as SMNVEV (reference sequence). This CDR3 is CASSLRAGYLSNYGYTF. The CDR3 region has the DNA TGTGCCAGCAGTTTAAGGGCAGGGTACCTCTCTAACTATGGCTACACCTTC.

Ten or more counts support this clonotype. V gene TRBV11-2 combines with J gene TRBJ1-1; tentative D call: TRBD1 (5 bases). Per germline, CDR1 SGHAT and CDR2 FQNNGV. V lost 3 bases to trimming and J lost 3 bases, with 8 bases between them. This CDR3 is built from 13 residues. The CDR3 reads CASSFVTDTEAFF. CDR3 coding DNA: TGTGCCAGCAGCTTTGTGACAGACACTGAAGCTTTCTTT. Combining the CDR3 with reference TRBV11-2 and TRBJ1-1 gives the whole variable domain EAGVAQSPRYKIIEKRQSVAFWCNPISGHATLYWYQQILGQGPKLLIQFQNNGVVDDSQLPKDRFSAERLKGVDSTLKIQPAKLEDSAVYLCASSFVTDTEAFFGQGTRLTVV.

This clonotype has ten or more counts. The rearrangement links TRBV12-3 or TRBV12-4 to TRBJ2-7; 14 bases fit TRBD2. V was clipped by 8 bases and J by 3 bases; unmatched bases: 3. The CDR3 length is 14 residues. The CDR3 DNA reads TGTGCCAGCCGGACTAGCGGGGGGAACTACGAGCAGTACTTC. Translated, it gives CASRTSGGNYEQYF.

This clonotype was seen repeatedly, ten times or more. The CDR3 nucleotides read TGTGCCAGTCCCCACAATGAGCAGTTCTTC. It codes for CASPHNEQFF. This chain joins TRBV27 and TRBJ2-1, with no clear D. V was cut by 9 bases and J by 5 bases, with 5 bases left in between. Germline V gene sequence: CDR1 MNHEY, CDR2 SMNVEV (reference sequence). The CDR3 is 10 amino acids.

This clonotype was detected ten times or more. The chain has TRBV7-3 and TRBJ2-2; D is possibly TRBD2 (6 bases). Germline CDR1 and CDR2: SGHTA and FQGTGA. The V end lost 5 bases, the J end lost 7 bases, and 14 bases lay between the germline ends. The CDR3 has 14 amino acids. In DNA form, the CDR3 reads TGTGCCAGCAGCCTGGGACTGCCCCGCGGGGAGCTGTTTTTT. It yields the protein CASSLGLPRGELFF.

The chain has TRBV29-1 and TRBJ1-1; 11 nucleotides match TRBD1. CDR1 is SQVTM, CDR2 ANQGSEA, per germline. The junction had 2 bases not matched to a gene; V was cut back by 4 bases and J by 4 bases. There are 13 residues in the CDR3. CDR3 DNA: TGCAGCGTTGGGGGGACAGGGGGCACTGAAGCTTTCTTT. Protein product: CSVGGTGGTEAFF.

This sequence joins TRBV6-1 and TRBJ2-3; possible D gene TRBD1, 6 bases. The germline V gene has CDR1 MNHNS and CDR2 SASEGT. The CDR3 contains 15 residues. Trimming stripped 5 bases from V and 2 bases from J, with 14 bases between. CDR3 in amino acids: CASSRPRGTTDTQYF. The CDR3 DNA is TGTGCCAGCAGTCGCCCCAGGGGAACCACAGATACGCAGTATTTT.

This chain joins TRBV27 and TRBJ2-3, with 7 bases that match TRBD2. The CDR3 is 15 residues long. With V trimmed by 6 bases and J by 4 bases, 10 bases remained unmatched. CDR1 and CDR2 from the germline V gene are MNHEY and SMNVEV (reference sequence). The DNA for the CDR3 is TGTGCCAGCAGGTCGAGGGGAGGGCCCCCAGATACGCAGTATTTT. Its protein product is CASRSRGGPPDTQYF.

This clonotype was detected only a few times. This chain connects TRBV12-3 or TRBV12-4 to TRBJ1-2; 7 bases are a match to TRBD1. The junction had 10 bases not matched to a gene; V was cut back by 2 bases and J by 4 bases. The CDR3 length is 16 residues. CDR3 residues: CASSLQQGGGVYGYTF. The DNA for the CDR3 is TGTGCCAGCAGTTTACAGCAGGGGGGGGGGGTCTATGGCTACACCTTC.

This clonotype was observed a handful of times. The V gene is TRBV18, the J gene TRBJ2-7; possibly TRBD1 for D (6 bases). From germline, CDR1 is KGHSH and CDR2 LQKENI. This CDR3 region has 15 residues. Trimming took off 4 bases at V and 4 bases at J, with 17 bases between the two ends. Here the CDR3 DNA reads TGTGCCAGCTCACACGCGGACAGATCGGGGTACGAGCAGTACTTC. It specifies CASSHADRSGYEQYF.